These 23 T cell receptor beta chains were sequenced from one sample in a study of blood T cells in healthy people across ages. Primers used in a second PCR of roughly 6 to 11 cycles were a sample-barcoded 5' primer and a J-beta primer mix. TCRdb reprocessed the 5' RACE reads with MiXCR, giving one entry per CDR3 protein. This sample yields approximately 1.5 million distinct CDR3 sequences, of which roughly 32% are seen a single time; approximately 10% belongs to the top ten. The sequencing input was blood. The receptors here all came from a woman aged 25 to 39 in good health.

This chain connects TRBV18 to TRBJ2-3, with 10 nucleotides matching TRBD2. This CDR3 has 16 residues. Germline V gene data show CDR1 as KGHSH and CDR2 as LQKENI. After removal of 6 bases from V and 2 bases from J, the junction contained 8 bases not matched to a gene. The CDR3 coding sequence is TGTGCCAGCTCTCTGTTACTAGCGGGACTCACAGATACGCAGTATTTT. Protein: CASSLLLAGLTDTQYF.

This clonotype was seen more than once but under ten times. The V gene is TRBV14, the J gene TRBJ2-1; no clear D. V was clipped by 1 base and J by 2 bases, with 9 bases between them. The germline CDR1 and CDR2 sequences are SGHDN and FVKESK. This CDR3 is built from 15 residues. The CDR3 region has the DNA TGTGCCAGCAGCCAAGCAGCAGCACCCTACAATGAGCAGTTCTTC. This encodes CASSQAAAPYNEQFF.

The chain is built from TRBV20-1 and TRBJ1-5; D not resolved. Germline values: CDR1 DFQATT, CDR2 SNEGSKA (reference sequence). V shed 0 bases and J shed 5 bases, with 5 bases lying between them. The CDR3 covers 12 residues. The CDR3 DNA reads TGCAGTGCTAGAGATGAGTATCAGCCCCAGCATTTT. Residues: CSARDEYQPQHF.

Comment on this clonotype: This sequence may be a read error, since a much larger clone differs from it by one base. The rearrangement links TRBV28 to TRBJ2-1; 10 bases agree with TRBD1. CDR3 size: 14 residues. CDR1 is MDHEN and CDR2 is SYDVKM in the germline V gene. J gave up 3 bases and V 6 bases, and 2 bases lay outside the gene matches. The CDR3 loop is CASRRTGGYNEQFF. The CDR3 DNA follows: TGTGCCAGCAGACGGACAGGGGGCTACAATGAGCAGTTCTTC.

This clonotype was seen a handful of times. This sequence joins TRBV20-1 and TRBJ2-7, with 7 bases fitting TRBD1. Trimming took 0 bases from V and 2 from J; bases not matched to a gene: 13. CDR1 is DFQATT and CDR2 is SNEGSKA in the germline V gene (reference sequence). The CDR3 is 17 residues long. This CDR3 reads CSARDPRQGSFAYEQYF. Here the CDR3 DNA reads TGCAGTGCTAGAGATCCGCGACAGGGATCGTTCGCCTACGAGCAGTACTTC.

The CDR3 protein is CSAGRTASVTQFF. The CDR3 bases are TGCAGTGCCGGCCGAACCGCTAGCGTAACCCAGTTCTTC. The V call is TRBV20-1, the J call TRBJ2-1, with D possibly TRBD2 on 6 matching bases. Per germline, CDR1 DFQATT and CDR2 SNEGSKA (reference sequence). CDR3 length: 13 residues. V gave up 6 bases and J gave up 13 bases, with 22 bases separating them.

The chain combines TRBV5-5 with TRBJ2-5, with D possibly called TRBD1 or TRBD2 (6 bases each). The CDR3 consists of 17 residues. V was shortened by 3 bases and J by 0 bases, with 18 bases between the two germline ends. CDR1 is SGHKS and CDR2 is YYEKEE in the germline V gene (reference sequence). In DNA form, the CDR3 reads TGTGCCAGCAGCTGGAGGGGGGACCTGACATACCAAGAGACCCAGTACTTC. Encoded protein: CASSWRGDLTYQETQYF. Full variable domain (remainder filled in from reference TRBV5-5 and TRBJ2-5): DAGVTQSPTHLIKTRGQQVTLRCSPISGHKSVSWYQQVLGQGPQFIFQYYEKEERGRGNFPDRFSARQFPNYSSELNVNALLLGDSALYLCASSWRGDLTYQETQYFGPGTRLLVL.

The chain links TRBV5-1 to TRBJ1-5; D is perhaps TRBD1 (5 bases). The CDR3 sequence is 15 residues long. Trimming took 4 bases from V and 4 from J, leaving 15 bases between them. Germline assignment: CDR1 SGHRS and CDR2 YFSETQ. The CDR3 sequence is CASSPGGQSNQPQHF. The CDR3 DNA reads TGCGCCAGCAGCCCGGGAGGACAATCAAATCAGCCCCAGCATTTT.

V and J are TRBV7-4 and TRBJ2-5, with TRBD2 matching over 10 bases. Per the germline V gene, CDR1 is SGHVT and CDR2 is SQSDAQ. Germline trimming cut 0 bases from V and 2 bases from J; bases unmatched to any gene: 12. The CDR3 is 19 amino acids. The CDR3 DNA reads as TGTGCCAGCAGCTTAGCGCCAGCGGGAGGGCCAGGGTTTCAAGAGACCCAGTACTTC. This translates into CASSLAPAGGPGFQETQYF.

In this sample, this clonotype turned up many times. The CDR3 nucleotides are TGCAGCGTTTGGGGGGATACGCAGTATTTT. Translated, it gives CSVWGDTQYF. The chain is built from TRBV29-1 and TRBJ2-3; D is tentatively TRBD1 or TRBD2 (5 bases each). The germline V gene encodes CDR1 SQVTM and CDR2 ANQGSEA. Between the trimmed V and J ends, which lost 5 bases and 6 bases, there was a span of 6 bases. The CDR3 spans 10 residues.

The genes are TRBV12-3 or TRBV12-4 and TRBJ2-1; D is ambiguous. The V gene lost 3 bases and the J gene lost 6 bases, with 15 bases spanning the gap. The CDR3 extends over 15 amino acids. This chain's CDR3 is CASSFGRISGNEQFF. For the CDR3, the DNA is TGTGCCAGCAGTTTCGGTAGGATCTCTGGCAATGAGCAGTTCTTC.

This clonotype was seen a handful of times. The J gene is TRBJ2-5, the V gene TRBV4-2; D is undetermined. Germline CDR1 reads LGHNA; CDR2 reads YNFKEQ. V lost 0 bases and J lost 1, with 12 bases in between. The CDR3 is made up of 16 amino acids. CDR3 sequence (DNA): TGTGCCAGCAGCCAAGATAGAATAGCTAGCCAAGAGACCCAGTACTTC. This codes for CASSQDRIASQETQYF.

This chain joins TRBV27 and TRBJ1-1; 8 positions agree with TRBD1. Trimming removed 6 bases from V and 4 bases from J; junction bases left unmatched: 10. This CDR3 is built from 15 residues. The germline CDR1 and CDR2 sequences are MNHEY and SMNVEV (reference sequence). CDR3: CASRTLQGVGTEAFF. DNA for the CDR3: TGTGCCAGCAGAACCTTACAGGGGGTAGGCACTGAAGCTTTCTTT.

The chain combines TRBV5-1 with TRBJ1-1; TRBD1 matches 9 bases. The germline gives CDR1 SGHRS, CDR2 YFSETQ. The trim removed 0 bases at V and 4 bases at J, leaving 7 bases unmatched. This CDR3 has 16 amino acids. CDR3 sequence (DNA): TGCGCCAGCAGCTTGGGGGGACAGGGAGTAGGCACTGAAGCTTTCTTT. Translation: CASSLGGQGVGTEAFF.

This clonotype was seen only a few times. Compared with germline, one end of the junction differs, possibly owing to a read error. The rearrangement uses TRBV14 and TRBJ2-4; no clear D gene. The DNA end is a closer match to TRBJ2-7, so the J assignment may be wrong. The CDR3 is 14 amino acids. Per the germline V gene, CDR1 is SGHDN and CDR2 is FVKESK. The CDR3 here is CASSQDGHLYEQYF. DNA of the CDR3: TGTGCCAGCAGTCAAGATGGGCATCTCTACGAGCAGTACTTC.

The J gene is TRBJ2-3, the V gene TRBV14; TRBD1 aligns across 10 bases. From germline, CDR1 is SGHDN and CDR2 FVKESK. V shed 6 bases and J 4 bases; nucleotides not matched to a gene: 4. CDR3 length equals 14 residues. CDR3 residues: CASRGTGVPDTQYF. CDR3 in DNA: TGTGCCAGCAGGGGGACAGGGGTCCCAGATACGCAGTATTTT. Drawing the rest from reference TRBV14 and TRBJ2-3, the complete variable domain is EAGVTQFPSHSVIEKGQTVTLRCDPISGHDNLYWYRRVMGKEIKFLLHFVKESKQDESGMPNNRFLAERTGGTYSTLKVQPAELEDSGVYFCASRGTGVPDTQYFGPGTRLTVL.

The chain uses TRBV11-2 and TRBJ2-7; D is undetermined. V was pared by 4 bases and J by 0 bases, with 16 bases between. Germline V gene lookup returns CDR1 SGHAT and CDR2 FQNNGV. This CDR3 spans 16 amino acids. This CDR3 is CASSSFTGVISYEQYF. CDR3 nucleotide sequence: TGTGCCAGCAGCTCTTTTACGGGCGTGATCTCCTACGAGCAGTACTTC.

Regarding this clonotype: At one of its ends the junction is not consistent with the germline gene, which may arise from a read error. This chain links TRBV5-1 with TRBJ1-6; maybe TRBD1 (6 bases). The CDR3 loop spans 14 amino acids. The germline gives CDR1 SGHRS, CDR2 YFSETQ. In DNA, the CDR3 is TGCGCCAGCAGCTTGGGACAGGAGAATTCACCCCCCCACTTT. Residues: CASSLGQENSPPHF.

With respect to this clonotype: Compared with germline, one end of the junction differs, possibly owing to a read error. V usage is TRBV29-1 and J usage is TRBJ2-2, with D perhaps TRBD1 or TRBD2 (5 bases each). CDR1 and CDR2 from the germline V gene are SQVTM and ANQGSEA. This CDR3 spans 13 amino acids. The CDR3 region has the DNA TGCAGCGTCGGCGGGTGGGGCACCGGGGAGCGGTTTTTT. It is translated as CSVGGWGTGERFF.

This clonotype was seen a handful of times. V usage is TRBV5-5 and J usage is TRBJ2-7, with TRBD1 as a possible D gene (5 bases). The germline gives CDR1 SGHKS, CDR2 YYEKEE (reference sequence). The V end was cut by 2 bases, the J end by 7 bases, with 16 bases between. The CDR3 totals 14 residues. CDR3 sequence reads: CASSFLGASGEQYF. The CDR3 nucleotides read TGTGCCAGCAGCTTCCTTGGGGCCTCCGGGGAGCAGTACTTC.

This clonotype was seen many times. The chain links TRBV29-1 to TRBJ2-7; TRBD1 agrees at 8 bases. V lost 7 bases and J lost 5; bases outside the gene matches: 10. This CDR3 region has 13 residues. CDR1 is SQVTM and CDR2 is ANQGSEA in the germline V gene. CDR3: CSAKDRADHEQYF. DNA of the CDR3: TGCAGCGCGAAGGACAGGGCGGATCACGAGCAGTACTTC.

This rearrangement joins TRBV3-1 to TRBJ2-1; D uncertain. Germline V lookup: CDR1 LGHDT, CDR2 YNNKEL (reference sequence). The CDR3 runs to 12 residues. V dropped 4 bases and J dropped 8 bases, with 9 bases sitting between them. Written as DNA, the CDR3 is TGTGCCAGCAGCCCGGCCGGATATGAGCAGTTCTTC. Residues: CASSPAGYEQFF.

This clonotype was observed a few times. The genes are TRBV28 and TRBJ2-7, with TRBD2 matching over 9 bases. J was trimmed by 5 bases and V by 5 bases; bases with no gene match: 10. Germline lookup yields CDR1 MDHEN and CDR2 SYDVKM. This CDR3 contains 15 residues. The CDR3 sequence: CASSPPGERGDEQYF. The CDR3 bases are TGTGCCAGCAGTCCCCCGGGGGAGCGGGGGGACGAGCAGTACTTC.